The source of this T cell receptor beta chain is a study of shared clonotypes between healthy human individuals. The study's findings and limits: As a rule, naive subsets had a larger estimated richness than memory subsets.

Naivety among CD8 cells was defined by CD45RO negativity and positive CCR7 selection, thereby excluding terminally differentiated effector memory CD45RA+ cells. With 0 bases clipped from V and 4 bases from J, the junction kept 9 bases outside the gene matches. The germline CDR1 and CDR2 sequences are MNHEY and SMNVEV (reference sequence). There are 16 residues in the CDR3. Assay: immunoSEQ multiplex PCR; the TCRdb copy retains only in-frame clones and omits some. The repertoire holds a few hundred thousand clones, with roughly 95% as singletons. With regard to this clone: Its specificity is unknown.

This sequence was found in a woman in her 30s in good health. Material for sequencing was naive CD8+ T cells sorted from blood. The chain carries TRBV27 and TRBJ2-7; 7 nucleotides line up with TRBD2. The CDR3 DNA follows: TGTGCCAGCAGTTTATCGTACGGGACTATTAGTTACGAGCAGTACTTC. It codes for CASSLSYGTISYEQYF.